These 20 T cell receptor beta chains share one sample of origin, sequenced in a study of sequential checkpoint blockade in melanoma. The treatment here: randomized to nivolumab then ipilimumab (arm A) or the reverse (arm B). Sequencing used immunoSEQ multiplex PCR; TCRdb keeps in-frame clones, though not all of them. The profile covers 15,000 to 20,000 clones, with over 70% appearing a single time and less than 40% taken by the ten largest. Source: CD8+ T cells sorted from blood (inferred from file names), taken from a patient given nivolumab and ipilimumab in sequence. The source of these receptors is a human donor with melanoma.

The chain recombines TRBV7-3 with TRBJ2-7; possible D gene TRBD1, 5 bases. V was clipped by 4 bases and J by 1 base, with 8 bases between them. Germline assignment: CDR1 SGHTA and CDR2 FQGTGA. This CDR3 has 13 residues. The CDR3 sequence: CASSYGASYEQYF. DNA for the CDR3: TGTGCCAGCAGCTATGGGGCTTCCTACGAGCAGTACTTC.

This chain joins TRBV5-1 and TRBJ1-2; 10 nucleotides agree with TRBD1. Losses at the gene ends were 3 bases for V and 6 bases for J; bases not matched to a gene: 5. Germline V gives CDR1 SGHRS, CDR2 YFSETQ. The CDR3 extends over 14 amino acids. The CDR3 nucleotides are TGCGCCAGCAGCTCCTCGACAGGGGGCCATGGCTACACCTTC. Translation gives CASSSSTGGHGYTF.

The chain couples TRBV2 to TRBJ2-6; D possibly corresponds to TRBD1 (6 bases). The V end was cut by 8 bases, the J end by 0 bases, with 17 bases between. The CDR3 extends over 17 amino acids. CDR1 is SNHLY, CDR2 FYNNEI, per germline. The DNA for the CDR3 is TGTGCCAGCTCATCGGGGACAAGGAGCTCTGGGGCCAACGTCCTGACTTTC. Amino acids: CASSSGTRSSGANVLTF. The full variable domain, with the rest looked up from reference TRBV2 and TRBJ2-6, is EPEVTQTPSHQVTQMGQEVILRCVPISNHLYFYWYRQILGQKVEFLVSFYNNEISEKSEIFDDQFSVERPDGSNFTLKIRSTKLEDSAMYFCASSSGTRSSGANVLTFGAGSRLTVL.

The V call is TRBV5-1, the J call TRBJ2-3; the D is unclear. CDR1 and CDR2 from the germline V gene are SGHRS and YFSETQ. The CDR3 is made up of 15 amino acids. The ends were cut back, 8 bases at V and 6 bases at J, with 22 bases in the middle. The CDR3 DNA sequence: TGCGCCAGTAAGCTAACACCCGGCGGAATGGATACGCAGTATTTT. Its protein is CASKLTPGGMDTQYF.

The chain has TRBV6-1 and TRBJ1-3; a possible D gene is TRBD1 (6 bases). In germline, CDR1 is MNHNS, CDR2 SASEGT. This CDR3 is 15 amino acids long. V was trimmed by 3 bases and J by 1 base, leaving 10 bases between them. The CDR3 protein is CASSELGASGNTIYF. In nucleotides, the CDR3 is TGTGCCAGCAGTGAGCTGGGGGCGTCTGGAAACACCATATATTTT.

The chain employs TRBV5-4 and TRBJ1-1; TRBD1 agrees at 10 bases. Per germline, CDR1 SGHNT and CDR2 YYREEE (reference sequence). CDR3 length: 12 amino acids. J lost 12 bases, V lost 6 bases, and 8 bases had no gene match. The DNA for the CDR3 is TGTGCCAGCACCTACGACAGGGGGCTACCTTTCTTT. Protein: CASTYDRGLPFF.

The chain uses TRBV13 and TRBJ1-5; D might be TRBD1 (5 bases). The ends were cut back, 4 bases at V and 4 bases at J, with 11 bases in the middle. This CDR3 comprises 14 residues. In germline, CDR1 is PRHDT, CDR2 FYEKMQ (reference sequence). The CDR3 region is CASSSGGGNQPQHF. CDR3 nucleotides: TGTGCCAGCAGCTCCGGGGGGGGTAATCAGCCCCAGCATTTT.

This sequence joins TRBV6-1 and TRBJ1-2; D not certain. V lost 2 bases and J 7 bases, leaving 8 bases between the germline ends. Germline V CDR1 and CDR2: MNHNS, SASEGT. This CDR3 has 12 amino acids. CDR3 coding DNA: TGTGCCAGCAGTGAAAGGGAGTTTGGCTACACCTTC. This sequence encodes CASSEREFGYTF.

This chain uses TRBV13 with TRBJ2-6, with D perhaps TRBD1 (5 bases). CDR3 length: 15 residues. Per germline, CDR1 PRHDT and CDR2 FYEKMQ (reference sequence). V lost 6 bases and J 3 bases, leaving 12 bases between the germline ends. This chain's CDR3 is CASSNRIVGANVLTF. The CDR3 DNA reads TGTGCCAGCAGTAACAGGATTGTTGGGGCCAACGTCCTGACTTTC. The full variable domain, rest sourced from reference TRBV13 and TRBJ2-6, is AAGVIQSPRHLIKEKRETATLKCYPIPRHDTVYWYQQGPGQDPQFLISFYEKMQSDKGSIPDRFSAQQFSDYHSELNMSSLELGDSALYFCASSNRIVGANVLTFGAGSRLTVL.

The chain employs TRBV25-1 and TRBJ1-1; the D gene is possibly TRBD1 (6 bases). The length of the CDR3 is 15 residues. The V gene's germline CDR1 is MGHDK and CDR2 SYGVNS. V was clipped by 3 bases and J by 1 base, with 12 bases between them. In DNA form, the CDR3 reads TGTGCCAGCAGTGACAGTGGACAGCCGAACACTGAAGCTTTCTTT. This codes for CASSDSGQPNTEAFF.

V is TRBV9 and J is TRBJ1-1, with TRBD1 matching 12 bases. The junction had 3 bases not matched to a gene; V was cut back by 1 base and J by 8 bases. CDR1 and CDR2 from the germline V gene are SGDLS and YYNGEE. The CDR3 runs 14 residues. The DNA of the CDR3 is TGTGCCAGCAGCGTATGGGGACAGGGGGCAGAAGCTTTCTTT. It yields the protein CASSVWGQGAEAFF.

Here the CDR3 DNA reads TGTGCCAGCAGCCAAGAGCCCAGGGGGCGCCTCGAGCAGTACTTC. This translates into CASSQEPRGRLEQYF. The chain employs TRBV4-2 and TRBJ2-7; the match to TRBD1 covers 8 bases. V was pared by 0 bases and J by 6 bases, with 7 bases of the junction left unmatched. Germline V gene sequence: CDR1 LGHNA, CDR2 YNFKEQ. This CDR3 comprises 15 residues.

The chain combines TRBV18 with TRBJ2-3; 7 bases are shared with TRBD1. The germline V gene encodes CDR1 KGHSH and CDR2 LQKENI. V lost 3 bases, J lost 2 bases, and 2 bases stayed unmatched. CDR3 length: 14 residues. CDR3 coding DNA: TGTGCCAGCTCACCCGGGACAGACACAGATACGCAGTATTTT. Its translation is CASSPGTDTDTQYF.

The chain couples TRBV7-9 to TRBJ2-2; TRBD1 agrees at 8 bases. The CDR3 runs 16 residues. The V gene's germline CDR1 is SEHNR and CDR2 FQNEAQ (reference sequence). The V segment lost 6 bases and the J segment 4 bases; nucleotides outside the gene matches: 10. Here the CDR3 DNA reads TGTGCCAGCAGTTACCCCGGACAGGGTGGCACCGGGGAGCTGTTTTTT. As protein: CASSYPGQGGTGELFF.

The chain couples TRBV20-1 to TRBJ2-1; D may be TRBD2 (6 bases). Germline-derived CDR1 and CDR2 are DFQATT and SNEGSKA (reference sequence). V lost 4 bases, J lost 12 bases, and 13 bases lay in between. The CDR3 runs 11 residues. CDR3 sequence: CSATDTRGQFF. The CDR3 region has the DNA TGCAGTGCTACTGACACGCGGGGGCAGTTCTTC.

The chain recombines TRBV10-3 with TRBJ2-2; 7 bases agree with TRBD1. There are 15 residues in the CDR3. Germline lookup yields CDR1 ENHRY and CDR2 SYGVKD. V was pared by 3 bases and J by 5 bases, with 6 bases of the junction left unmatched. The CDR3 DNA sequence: TGTGCCATCAGTGATACGGGACAGAGTACCGGGGAGCTGTTTTTT. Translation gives CAISDTGQSTGELFF.

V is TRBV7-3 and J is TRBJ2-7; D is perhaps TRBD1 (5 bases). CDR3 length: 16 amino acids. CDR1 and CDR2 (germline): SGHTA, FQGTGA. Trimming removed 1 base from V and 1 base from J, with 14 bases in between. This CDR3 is CASSLSPQRTSYEQYF. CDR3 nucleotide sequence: TGTGCCAGCAGCTTAAGTCCGCAGAGGACATCCTACGAGCAGTACTTC.

DNA of the CDR3: TGCGCCAGCAGGGTACGAGCAGGGCATTGCATGAACACTGAAGCTTTCTTT. The encoded protein is CASRVRAGHCMNTEAFF. V gene TRBV10-1 combines with J gene TRBJ1-1, with D maybe TRBD1 (5 bases). This CDR3 has 17 residues. Trimming pared 6 bases from V and 0 bases from J, leaving 20 bases between. Germline lookup yields CDR1 WNHNN and CDR2 SYGVQD (reference sequence).

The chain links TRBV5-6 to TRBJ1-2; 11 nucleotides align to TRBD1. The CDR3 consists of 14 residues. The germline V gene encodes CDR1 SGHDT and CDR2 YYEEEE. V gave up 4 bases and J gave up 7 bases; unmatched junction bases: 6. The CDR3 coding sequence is TGTGCCAGCAGCACGGGACAGGGGGTGGTTGGCTACACCTTC. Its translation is CASSTGQGVVGYTF.

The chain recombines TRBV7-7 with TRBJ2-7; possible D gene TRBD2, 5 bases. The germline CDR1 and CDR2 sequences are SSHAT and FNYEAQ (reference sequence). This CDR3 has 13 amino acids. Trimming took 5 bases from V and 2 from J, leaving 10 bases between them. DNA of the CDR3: TGTGCCAGCAGCAAAGCGGCCGCCTACGAGCAGTACTTC. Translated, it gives CASSKAAAYEQYF.